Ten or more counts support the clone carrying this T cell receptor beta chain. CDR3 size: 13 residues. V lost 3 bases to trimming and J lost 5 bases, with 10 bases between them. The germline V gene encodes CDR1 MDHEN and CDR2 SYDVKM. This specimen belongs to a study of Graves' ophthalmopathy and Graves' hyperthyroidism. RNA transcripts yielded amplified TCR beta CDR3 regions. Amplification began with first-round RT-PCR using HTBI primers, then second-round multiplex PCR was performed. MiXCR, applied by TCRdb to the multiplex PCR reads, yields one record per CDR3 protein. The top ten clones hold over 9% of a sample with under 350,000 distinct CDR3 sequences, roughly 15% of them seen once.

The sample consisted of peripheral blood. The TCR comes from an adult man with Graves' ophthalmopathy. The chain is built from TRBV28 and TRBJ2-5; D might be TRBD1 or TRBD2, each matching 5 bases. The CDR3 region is CASSFQWGETQYF. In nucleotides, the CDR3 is TGTGCCAGCAGTTTCCAGTGGGGGGAGACCCAGTACTTC.